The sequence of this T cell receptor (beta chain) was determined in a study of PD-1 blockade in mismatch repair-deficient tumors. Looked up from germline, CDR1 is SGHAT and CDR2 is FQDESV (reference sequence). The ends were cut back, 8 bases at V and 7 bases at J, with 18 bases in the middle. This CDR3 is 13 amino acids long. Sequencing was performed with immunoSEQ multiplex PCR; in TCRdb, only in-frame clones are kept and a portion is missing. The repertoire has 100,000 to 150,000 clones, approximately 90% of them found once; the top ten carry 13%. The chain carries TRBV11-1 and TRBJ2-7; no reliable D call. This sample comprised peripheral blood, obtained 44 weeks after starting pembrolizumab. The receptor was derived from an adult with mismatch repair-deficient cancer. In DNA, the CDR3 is TGTGCCAGCGGAGAGCGACACGGAAAGGAGCAGTACTTC. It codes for CASGERHGKEQYF.